A single sample gave rise to the 14 T cell receptor beta chains below, sequenced in a study of blood T cell repertoires in COVID-19. The repertoire was sequenced with immunoSEQ multiplex PCR; TCRdb's copy has only in-frame clones and lacks some. The table records 300,000 to 450,000 clones, about 88% of them present only once. Sequencing was performed on PBMCs or T cells enriched from blood (not recorded which). The receptors derive from a young woman who had recovered from COVID-19.

The V call is TRBV18, the J call TRBJ1-1, with 8 bases identical to TRBD1. J gave up 0 bases and V 3 bases, and 0 bases lay outside the gene matches. This CDR3 region has 14 residues. Germline assignment: CDR1 KGHSH and CDR2 LQKENI. This CDR3 is CASSPDRVNTEAFF. CDR3 nucleotides: TGTGCCAGCTCACCGGACAGGGTGAACACTGAAGCTTTCTTT.

The chain links TRBV29-1 to TRBJ1-3, with TRBD1 identical over 7 bases. V dropped 4 bases and J dropped 2; count of bases not matched to a gene: 5. This CDR3 has 14 residues. Germline CDR1 is SQVTM and CDR2 is ANQGSEA. CDR3 bases: TGCAGCGTTGTGAAGGGGGCGCCTGGAAACACCATATATTTT. This gives the protein CSVVKGAPGNTIYF.

The chain recombines TRBV2 with TRBJ1-2; D not certain. Germline V gives CDR1 SNHLY, CDR2 FYNNEI. With 6 bases removed from V and 6 bases from J, the gap between germline ends came to 11 bases. CDR3 size: 12 residues. CDR3 loop: CASSALRDGYTF. In nucleotides, the CDR3 is TGTGCCAGCAGCGCGTTACGAGATGGCTACACCTTC.

CDR3 region: CASSSRQGSNSPLHF. Here the CDR3 DNA reads TGTGCCAGCAGCTCACGACAGGGGTCGAATTCACCCCTCCACTTT. This chain connects TRBV11-1 to TRBJ1-6, with TRBD1 matching 8 bases. From germline, CDR1 is SGHAT and CDR2 FQDESV (reference sequence). This CDR3 comprises 15 residues. V lost 4 bases and J lost 7; bases outside the gene matches: 6. The complete variable domain, with remaining parts taken from reference TRBV11-1 and TRBJ1-6, reads EAEVAQSPRYKITEKSQAVAFWCDPISGHATLYWYRQILGQGPELLVQFQDESVVDDSQLPKDRFSAERLKGVDSTLKIQPAELGDSAMYLCASSSRQGSNSPLHFGNGTRLTVT.

This clone has only one observation. The gene calls are TRBV7-9 and TRBJ2-7; TRBD1 agrees at 7 bases. The length of the CDR3 is 15 residues. The V gene end was trimmed by 3 bases and the J gene end by 3 bases; junction bases not matched to a gene: 8. Germline loops: CDR1 SEHNR, CDR2 FQNEAQ (reference sequence). In nucleotides, the CDR3 is TGTGCCAGCAGCTTCCCGGCGACAGGGCACTACGAGCAGTACTTC. Encoded protein: CASSFPATGHYEQYF.

This chain links TRBV7-3 with TRBJ2-1, with 9 nucleotides matching TRBD2. V lost 4 bases and J lost 7; bases outside the gene matches: 11. Germline values: CDR1 SGHTA, CDR2 FQGTGA. There are 16 residues in the CDR3. The CDR3 sequence: CASSSQGGGAGNEQFF. The DNA for the CDR3 is TGTGCCAGCAGCTCCCAAGGCGGGGGGGCCGGGAATGAGCAGTTCTTC.

V and J are TRBV27 and TRBJ2-7; TRBD1 might be the D (6 bases). Trimming took off 5 bases at V and 2 bases at J, with 13 bases between the two ends. Looked up from germline, CDR1 is MNHEY and CDR2 is SMNVEV (reference sequence). This CDR3 spans 14 amino acids. CDR3 residues: CASSPWTDPYEQYF. The CDR3, as DNA: TGTGCCAGCAGTCCCTGGACAGATCCCTACGAGCAGTACTTC.

V is TRBV7-6 and J is TRBJ2-1; TRBD2 agrees at 8 bases. The trim removed 5 bases at V and 0 bases at J, leaving 6 bases unmatched. Germline loops: CDR1 SGHVS, CDR2 FNYEAQ. The CDR3 extends over 16 amino acids. The CDR3 sequence: CASSLQAGDSYNEQFF. The CDR3 nucleotides read TGTGCCAGCAGCCTACAAGCGGGGGACTCCTACAATGAGCAGTTCTTC.

This clone was observed a handful of times. V gene TRBV2 combines with J gene TRBJ1-5; D is unclear. V lost 9 bases to trimming and J lost 4 bases, with 16 bases between them. In germline, CDR1 is SNHLY, CDR2 FYNNEI. This CDR3 has 14 amino acids. CDR3 in DNA: TGTGCCAGTTCCAGTGAGACTTTGAATCAGCCCCAGCATTTT. Translating gives CASSSETLNQPQHF.

This sequence joins TRBV28 and TRBJ2-7; 8 bases agree with TRBD2. The germline V gene encodes CDR1 MDHEN and CDR2 SYDVKM. The CDR3 is made up of 14 amino acids. After removal of 6 bases from V and 3 bases from J, the junction contained 7 bases not matched to a gene. The CDR3 bases are TGTGCCAGCAGGCCCGGGGGGGATCTCTACGAGCAGTACTTC. Protein product: CASRPGGDLYEQYF.

V usage is TRBV3-1 (or the pseudogene TRBV3-2) and J usage is TRBJ2-1; 9 bases are a match to TRBD2. V shed 5 bases, J shed 7 bases, and the junction held 12 bases outside the gene matches. Germline V gives CDR1 LGHDT, CDR2 YNNKEL (reference sequence). The CDR3 has 16 residues. CDR3 nucleotides: TGTGCCAGCAGCGACGCTGGCGGGGGGGCCGGTAATGAGCAGTTCTTC. Amino acids: CASSDAGGGAGNEQFF.

The J gene is TRBJ2-7, the V gene TRBV6-2 or TRBV6-3, with TRBD2 as a possible D gene (5 bases). Germline-derived CDR1 and CDR2 are MNHEY and SVGEGT. Trimming left V 5 bases short and J 0 bases short, with 26 bases between. The CDR3 length is 19 residues. The CDR3 nucleotides are TGTGCCAGCAGTCCCGGGGTCACGGGGTCCATCCTCGACTCCTACGAGCAGTACTTC. Translated: CASSPGVTGSILDSYEQYF.

The chain has TRBV3-1 (or the pseudogene TRBV3-2) and TRBJ2-7, with a weak D call TRBD1 (6 bases). CDR3 length: 14 amino acids. Germline V CDR1 and CDR2: LGHDT, YNNKEL (reference sequence). V lost 1 base and J lost 2, with 9 bases in between. The CDR3 here is CASSQAAGAYEQYF. CDR3 coding DNA: TGTGCCAGCAGCCAAGCGGCAGGGGCCTACGAGCAGTACTTC.

The rearrangement uses TRBV5-1 and TRBJ1-2; 10 bases are shared with TRBD1. Germline V gives CDR1 SGHRS, CDR2 YFSETQ. The V gene end was trimmed by 5 bases and the J gene end by 6 bases; junction bases not matched to a gene: 13. The CDR3 is 16 amino acids. This chain's CDR3 is CASRAGTGVKADGYTF. The DNA of the CDR3 is TGCGCCAGCAGGGCCGGGACAGGGGTTAAGGCGGATGGCTACACCTTC. Supplemented by reference TRBV5-1 and TRBJ1-2, the full variable domain reads KAGVTQTPRYLIKTRGQQVTLSCSPISGHRSVSWYQQTPGQGLQFLFEYFSETQRNKGNFPGRFSGRQFSNSRSEMNVSTLELGDSALYLCASRAGTGVKADGYTFGSGTRLTVV.